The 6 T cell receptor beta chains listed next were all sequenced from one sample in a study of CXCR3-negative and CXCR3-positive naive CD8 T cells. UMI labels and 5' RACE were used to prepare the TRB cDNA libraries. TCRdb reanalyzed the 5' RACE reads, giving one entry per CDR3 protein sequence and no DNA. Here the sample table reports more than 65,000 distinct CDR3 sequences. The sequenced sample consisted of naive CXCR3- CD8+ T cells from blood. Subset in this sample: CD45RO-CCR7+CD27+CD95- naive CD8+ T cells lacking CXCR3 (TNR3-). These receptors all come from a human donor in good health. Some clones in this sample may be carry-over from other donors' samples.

The CDR3 sequence: CASSGAGRDTQYF. This chain uses TRBV2 with TRBJ2-3; TCRdb returns TRBD2, unconfirmable since there is no DNA. The CDR3 has 13 amino acids. Germline CDR1 reads SNHLY; CDR2 reads FYNNEI.

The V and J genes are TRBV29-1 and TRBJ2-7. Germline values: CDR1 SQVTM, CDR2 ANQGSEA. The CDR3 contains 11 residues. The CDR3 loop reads CSVEELYEQYF.

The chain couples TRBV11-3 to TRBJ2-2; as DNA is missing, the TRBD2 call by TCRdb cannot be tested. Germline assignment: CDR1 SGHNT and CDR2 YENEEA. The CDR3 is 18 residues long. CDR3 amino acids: CASSLLFGAGEVTGELFF.

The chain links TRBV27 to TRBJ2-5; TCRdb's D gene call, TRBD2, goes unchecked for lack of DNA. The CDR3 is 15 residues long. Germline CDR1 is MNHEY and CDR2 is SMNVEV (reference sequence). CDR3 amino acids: CASSLRGLAQETQYF.

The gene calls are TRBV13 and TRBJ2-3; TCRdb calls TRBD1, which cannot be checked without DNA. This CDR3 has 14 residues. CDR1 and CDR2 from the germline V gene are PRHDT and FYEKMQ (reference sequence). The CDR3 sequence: CASSLGTTGDTQYF.

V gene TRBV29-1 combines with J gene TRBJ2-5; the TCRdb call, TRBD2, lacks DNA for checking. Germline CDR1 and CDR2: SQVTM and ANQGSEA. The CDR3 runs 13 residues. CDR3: CSVPGLDAETQYF. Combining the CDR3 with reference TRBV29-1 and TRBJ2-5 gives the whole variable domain SAVISQKPSRDICQRGTSLTIQCQVDSQVTMMFWYRQQPGQSLTLIATANQGSEATYESGFVIDKFPISRPNLTFSTLTVSNMSPEDSSIYLCSVPGLDAETQYFGPGTRLLVL.